This T cell receptor (beta chain) stems from a study of vaccination effects on CD4 cells after COVID-19. Overall study context: Around 2.1 million PBMC per well were cultured with 10 IU/ml IL-2 and about 10 ug/ml peptides.

Worth noting for this clone: What it recognizes is unknown.

Germline V lookup: CDR1 MNHEY, CDR2 SVGEGT. There are 16 residues in the CDR3. The V segment lost 0 bases and the J segment 7 bases; nucleotides outside the gene matches: 9. Culture lasted around eleven days before CD4+ T cell isolation. Of the BNT162b2 and mRNA-1273 vaccines, participants received two doses of one or the other. The vaccine recipients had no prior SARS-CoV-2 infection, with negative nucleocapsid antibodies. Method: immunoSEQ multiplex PCR; TCRdb's copy keeps in-frame clones and lacks some. The sample has about 73,000 clones; over 65% are singletons. This chain uses TRBV6-2 or TRBV6-3 with TRBJ2-3; 8 positions match TRBD2. The clonotype was recovered from a human donor who received a COVID-19 vaccine. Specimen: CD4+ T cells from PBMCs cultured without peptide, collected after COVID-19 vaccination. CDR3 coding DNA: TGTGCCAGCAGTTACTCGGGGCGGGGGGCTGCTAATACGCAGTATTTT. Its translation: CASSYSGRGAANTQYF.